The 16 T cell receptor beta chains listed next were all sequenced from one sample in a study of beta chain features in type 1 diabetes. The whole isolated RNA underwent reverse transcription, so sequencing captured expressed TCRB transcripts. Assay used: immunoSEQ multiplex PCR; TCRdb lists only in-frame clones, some missing. The table includes under 450,000 clones, 14% detected once. Material for sequencing was naive CD4+ T cells from blood. The receptors shown here come from a young man in good health.

DNA of the CDR3: TGCGCCAGCAGCTTGGGGACTAGCGGATTTTACGAGCAGTACTTC. The encoded protein is CASSLGTSGFYEQYF. The chain combines TRBV5-1 with TRBJ2-7, with 10 bases fitting TRBD2. In germline, CDR1 is SGHRS, CDR2 YFSETQ. The CDR3 runs to 15 residues. Losses at the gene ends were 0 bases for V and 4 bases for J; bases not matched to a gene: 4.

On this clone: The sample holds other DNA sequences that translate to the same CDR3. CDR3 DNA: TGTGCCAGCAGCTTAAAAGGCTACGAGCAGTACTTC. Its translation: CASSLKGYEQYF. V usage is TRBV7-2 and J usage is TRBJ2-7; D ambiguous. Germline V gene data show CDR1 as SGHTA and CDR2 as FQGNSA. CDR3 length: 12 amino acids. Between the trimmed V and J ends, which lost 2 bases and 3 bases, there was a span of 5 bases.

The rearrangement links TRBV5-4 to TRBJ2-1; 14 nucleotides align to TRBD2. V lost 4 bases to trimming and J lost 0 bases; unmatched junction nucleotides: 6. The CDR3 sequence is 18 residues long. Germline CDR1 is SGHNT and CDR2 is YYREEE (reference sequence). As DNA, the CDR3 is TGTGCCAGCAGCGGGACTAGCGGGAGCGGGAGCTCCTACAATGAGCAGTTCTTC. Translating gives CASSGTSGSGSSYNEQFF.

This chain connects TRBV11-2 to TRBJ2-5; 8 positions agree with TRBD2. V shed 5 bases and J 9 bases; nucleotides not matched to a gene: 2. This CDR3 contains 11 residues. Germline V gene lookup returns CDR1 SGHAT and CDR2 FQNNGV. The DNA for the CDR3 is TGTGCCAGCAGCCCCGGGGGGGCCCAGTACTTC. Protein sequence: CASSPGGAQYF.

The chain is built from TRBV2 and TRBJ2-4, with TRBD1 identical over 9 bases. CDR1 and CDR2 from the germline V gene are SNHLY and FYNNEI. The CDR3 runs to 14 residues. The ends lost 5 bases at V and 10 bases at J; junction bases unmatched: 9. The CDR3 protein is CASSSDRGFLIQYF. The CDR3 nucleotides are TGTGCCAGCAGTTCGGACAGGGGATTCCTTATTCAGTACTTC. Looking up the rest from reference TRBV2 and TRBJ2-4 gives the full variable domain: EPEVTQTPSHQVTQMGQEVILRCVPISNHLYFYWYRQILGQKVEFLVSFYNNEISEKSEIFDDQFSVERPDGSNFTLKIRSTKLEDSAMYFCASSSDRGFLIQYFGAGTRLSVL.

V and J are TRBV21-1 and TRBJ1-6. TRBV21-1 is listed as a pseudogene. This CDR3 region has 16 residues. The CDR3 region has the DNA TGTGCCAGCACCCCAAAGGGGAGAAGCTATAATTCACCCCTCCACTTT. Translating gives CASTPKGRSYNSPLHF.

In this sample, this clone turned up a few times. This chain links TRBV25-1 with TRBJ2-2, with D possibly being TRBD2 (6 bases). Germline lookup yields CDR1 MGHDK and CDR2 SYGVNS. Deletions cut 2 bases from V and 2 bases from J, with 12 bases between. The CDR3 covers 16 residues. CDR3 loop: CASSETGLLNTGELFF. CDR3 nucleotides: TGTGCCAGCAGTGAAACAGGACTACTAAACACCGGGGAGCTGTTTTTT.

This clone showed up just a few times. The chain employs TRBV7-2 and TRBJ2-7, with 10 bases aligning to TRBD1. Trimming cost V 5 bases and J 4 bases; bases outside gene matches: 8. This CDR3 is built from 15 residues. CDR1 and CDR2 from the germline V gene are SGHTA and FQGNSA. The CDR3 region has the DNA TGTGCCAGCAGCCCCGCCCCGGGACAGGGGTACGAGCAGTACTTC. This codes for CASSPAPGQGYEQYF. The full variable domain, with the rest looked up from reference TRBV7-2 and TRBJ2-7, is GAGVSQSPSNKVTEKGKDVELRCDPISGHTALYWYRQSLGQGLEFLIYFQGNSAPDKSGLPSDRFSAERTGGSVSTLTIQRTQQEDSAVYLCASSPAPGQGYEQYFGPGTRLTVT.

This clone was detected a few times. This chain uses TRBV2 with TRBJ2-1, with 7 positions matching TRBD2. From germline, CDR1 is SNHLY and CDR2 FYNNEI. Unmatched junction bases numbered 7, after V lost 11 bases and J lost 0 bases. The CDR3 is 14 amino acids. The CDR3 protein is CACERGSSYNEQFF. For the CDR3, the DNA is TGTGCCTGCGAGCGGGGAAGCTCCTACAATGAGCAGTTCTTC.

The chain carries TRBV4-1 and TRBJ1-3; tentatively, D is TRBD1 (5 bases). V gave up 2 bases and J gave up 2 bases, with 10 bases separating them. This CDR3 is built from 15 residues. Germline values: CDR1 MGHRA, CDR2 YSYEKL. CDR3 region: CASSQTPTAGNTIYF. Written as DNA, the CDR3 is TGCGCCAGCAGCCAAACTCCGACAGCTGGAAACACCATATATTTT.

In this sample, this clone turned up a few times. The chain carries TRBV7-9 and TRBJ1-2; D gene ambiguous. Germline CDR1 is SEHNR and CDR2 is FQNEAQ (reference sequence). The V end lost 6 bases, the J end lost 4 bases, and 9 bases lay between the germline ends. The CDR3 is made up of 12 amino acids. CDR3 loop: CASRKYGYGYTF. As DNA, the CDR3 is TGTGCCAGCAGGAAATATGGCTATGGCTACACCTTC.

This chain links TRBV9 with TRBJ1-2; the D is unclear. V lost 3 bases to trimming and J lost 0 bases, with 3 bases between them. The V gene's germline CDR1 is SGDLS and CDR2 YYNGEE. This CDR3 spans 12 amino acids. The CDR3 is CASSGANYGYTF. The CDR3 nucleotides read TGTGCCAGCAGCGGTGCTAACTATGGCTACACCTTC.

This clone has more than one count but fewer than ten. The chain employs TRBV30 and TRBJ1-1; D gene uncertain. This CDR3 spans 14 amino acids. V was shortened by 0 bases and J by 12 bases, with 20 bases between the two germline ends. Germline V gene data show CDR1 as GTSNPN and CDR2 as SVGIG (reference sequence). DNA of the CDR3: TGTGCCTGGAGTGTACGAAAGGGCCAGTCGCAAACTTTCTTT. Its translation is CAWSVRKGQSQTFF.

Regarding this clone: The same CDR3 arises from other DNA sequences in this sample as well. The chain carries TRBV2 and TRBJ2-7; no clear D. In germline, CDR1 is SNHLY, CDR2 FYNNEI. Trimming shortened V by 6 bases and J by 4 bases, and 4 bases separated the two germline ends. The length of the CDR3 is 10 residues. CDR3 loop: CASSEYEQYF. The CDR3 DNA follows: TGTGCCAGCAGCGAATACGAGCAGTACTTC.

V and J are TRBV29-1 and TRBJ2-3; 7 nucleotides agree with TRBD2. The V segment lost 8 bases and the J segment 0 bases; nucleotides outside the gene matches: 8. In germline, CDR1 is SQVTM, CDR2 ANQGSEA. CDR3 length: 14 amino acids. The CDR3 sequence: CSFASGPSTDTQYF. CDR3 DNA sequence: TGCAGCTTCGCTAGCGGCCCAAGCACAGATACGCAGTATTTT.

This clone turned up a few times. J is TRBJ1-1 and V is TRBV7-2; D is undetermined. The V and J ends lost 4 bases and 5 bases respectively, with 17 bases between them. The germline CDR1 and CDR2 sequences are SGHTA and FQGNSA. The CDR3 has 15 amino acids. CDR3: CASSSESSRVTEAFF. As DNA, the CDR3 is TGTGCCAGCAGCTCGGAAAGCAGTCGGGTGACTGAAGCTTTCTTT.